This entry describes one T cell receptor beta chain. Its antigen is unidentified. Method: immunoSEQ multiplex PCR; TCRdb's copy keeps in-frame clones and lacks some. The sample lists 72,000 or so clones; 90% were seen once. The data were taken from a study of T cell responses to AZD1222 COVID-19 vaccine. Findings and caveats of the study: Vaccine-associated CD4 TCRs ranged over spike, dominating at 160-218 and 743-854. Donor demographics were predominantly white British with a female majority; clonal diversity may be underestimated.

The germline V gene encodes CDR1 SGHDT and CDR2 YYEEEE. The CDR3 extends over 11 amino acids. V lost 4 bases, J lost 5 bases, and 4 bases lay in between. The rearrangement links TRBV5-6 to TRBJ1-5, with no clear D. This receptor was identified in an adult in good health. The sample here was peripheral blood, taken on day 0 of AZD1222 vaccination. CDR3 bases: TGTGCCAGCAGCGATTATCAGCCCCAGCATTTT. This codes for CASSDYQPQHF.